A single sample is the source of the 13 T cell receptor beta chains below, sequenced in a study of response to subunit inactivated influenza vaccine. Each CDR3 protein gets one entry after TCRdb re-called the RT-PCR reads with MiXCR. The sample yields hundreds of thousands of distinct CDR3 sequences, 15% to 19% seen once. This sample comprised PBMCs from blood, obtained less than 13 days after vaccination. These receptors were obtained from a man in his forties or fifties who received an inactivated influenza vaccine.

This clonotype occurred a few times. Here the CDR3 DNA reads TGTGCCACCAGCAGGAGGACAGGGGCAGATACGCAGTATTTT. It translates to CATSRRTGADTQYF. The gene calls are TRBV15 and TRBJ2-3; 9 nucleotides align to TRBD1. V shed 3 bases, J shed 4 bases, and the junction held 2 bases outside the gene matches. CDR1 is LNHNV, CDR2 YYDKDF, per germline (reference sequence). The CDR3 is 14 amino acids.

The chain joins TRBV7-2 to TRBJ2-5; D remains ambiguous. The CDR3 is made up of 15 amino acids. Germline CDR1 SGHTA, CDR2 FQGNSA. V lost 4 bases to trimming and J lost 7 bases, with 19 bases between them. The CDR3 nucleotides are TGTGCCAGCAGCTGGGGATTTGGGTCCCCAGGGACCCAGTACTTC. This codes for CASSWGFGSPGTQYF.

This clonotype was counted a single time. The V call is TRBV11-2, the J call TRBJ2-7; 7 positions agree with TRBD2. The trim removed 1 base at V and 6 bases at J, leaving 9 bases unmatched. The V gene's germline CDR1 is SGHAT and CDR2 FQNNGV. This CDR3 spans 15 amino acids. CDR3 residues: CASSLVGGNVGEQYF. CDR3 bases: TGTGCCAGCAGCTTAGTGGGGGGGAATGTCGGCGAGCAGTACTTC. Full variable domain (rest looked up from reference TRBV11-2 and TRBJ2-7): EAGVAQSPRYKIIEKRQSVAFWCNPISGHATLYWYQQILGQGPKLLIQFQNNGVVDDSQLPKDRFSAERLKGVDSTLKIQPAKLEDSAVYLCASSLVGGNVGEQYFGPGTRLTVT.

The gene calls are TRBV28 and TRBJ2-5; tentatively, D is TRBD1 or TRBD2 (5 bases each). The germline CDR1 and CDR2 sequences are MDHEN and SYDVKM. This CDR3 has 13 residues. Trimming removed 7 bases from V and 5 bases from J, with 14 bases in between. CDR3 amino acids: CASITPEGETQYF. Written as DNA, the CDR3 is TGTGCCAGCATCACGCCCGAGGGGGAGACCCAGTACTTC.

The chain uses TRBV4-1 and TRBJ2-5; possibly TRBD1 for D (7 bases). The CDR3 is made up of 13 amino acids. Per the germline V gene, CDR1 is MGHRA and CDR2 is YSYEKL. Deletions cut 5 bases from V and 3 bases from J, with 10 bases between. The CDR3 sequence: CASSGGTEETQYF. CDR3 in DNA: TGCGCCAGCAGCGGAGGGACAGAAGAGACCCAGTACTTC.

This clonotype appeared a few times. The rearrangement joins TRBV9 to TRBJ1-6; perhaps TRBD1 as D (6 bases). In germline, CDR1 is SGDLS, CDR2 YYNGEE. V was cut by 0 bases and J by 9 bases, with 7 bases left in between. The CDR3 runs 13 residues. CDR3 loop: CASSVGGGSPLHF. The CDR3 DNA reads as TGTGCCAGCAGCGTAGGAGGGGGTTCACCCCTCCACTTT.

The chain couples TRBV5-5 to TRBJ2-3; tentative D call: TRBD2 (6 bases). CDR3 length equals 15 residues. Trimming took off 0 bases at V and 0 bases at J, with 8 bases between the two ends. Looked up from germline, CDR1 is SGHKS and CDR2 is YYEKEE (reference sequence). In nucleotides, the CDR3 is TGTGCCAGCAGCTTGGGCGGGGTAAGCACAGATACGCAGTATTTT. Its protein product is CASSLGGVSTDTQYF.

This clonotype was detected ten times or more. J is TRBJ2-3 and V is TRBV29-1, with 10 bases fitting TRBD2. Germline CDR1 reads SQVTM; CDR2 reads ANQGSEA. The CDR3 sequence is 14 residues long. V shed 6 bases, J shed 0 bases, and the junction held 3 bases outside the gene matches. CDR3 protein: CSVGLAASTDTQYF. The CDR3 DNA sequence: TGCAGCGTCGGACTAGCGGCTAGCACAGATACGCAGTATTTT.

The CDR3 bases are TGTGCCAGCAGTGCGGGGACTAGCACCCCCTACGAGCAGTACTTC. It encodes CASSAGTSTPYEQYF. This sequence joins TRBV12-3 or TRBV12-4 and TRBJ2-7; the match to TRBD2 covers 9 bases. This CDR3 is 15 amino acids long. With 5 bases clipped from V and 2 bases from J, the junction kept 7 bases outside the gene matches.

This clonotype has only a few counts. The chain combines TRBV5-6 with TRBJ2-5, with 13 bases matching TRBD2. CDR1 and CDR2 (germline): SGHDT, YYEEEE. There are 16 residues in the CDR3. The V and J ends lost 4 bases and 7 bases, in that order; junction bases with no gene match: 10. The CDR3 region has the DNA TGTGCCAGCAGCGGAAGACTAGCGGGGGGCGGCGGGACCCAGTACTTC. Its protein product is CASSGRLAGGGGTQYF. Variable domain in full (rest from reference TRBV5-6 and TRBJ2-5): DAGVTQSPTHLIKTRGQQVTLRCSPKSGHDTVSWYQQALGQGPQFIFQYYEEEERQRGNFPDRFSGHQFPNYSSELNVNALLLGDSALYLCASSGRLAGGGGTQYFGPGTRLLVL.

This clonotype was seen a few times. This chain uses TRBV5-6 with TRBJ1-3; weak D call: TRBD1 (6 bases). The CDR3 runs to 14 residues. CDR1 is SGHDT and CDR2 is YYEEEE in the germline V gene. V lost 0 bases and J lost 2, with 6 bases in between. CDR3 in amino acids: CASSLGDTGNTIYF. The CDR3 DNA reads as TGTGCCAGCAGCTTGGGGGACACTGGAAACACCATATATTTT.

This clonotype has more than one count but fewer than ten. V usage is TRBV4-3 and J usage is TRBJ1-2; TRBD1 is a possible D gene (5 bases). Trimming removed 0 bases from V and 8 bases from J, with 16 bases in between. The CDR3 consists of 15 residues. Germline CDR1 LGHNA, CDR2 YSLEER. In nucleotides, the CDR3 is TGCGCCAGCAGCCAAGATTGGGGGGGGATTGGCGGCTACACCTTC. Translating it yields CASSQDWGGIGGYTF.

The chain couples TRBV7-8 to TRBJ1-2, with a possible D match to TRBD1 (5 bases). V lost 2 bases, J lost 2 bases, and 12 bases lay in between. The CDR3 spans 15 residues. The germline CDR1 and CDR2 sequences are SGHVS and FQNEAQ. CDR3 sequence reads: CASSLQGVSNYGYTF. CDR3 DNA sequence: TGTGCCAGCAGCTTACAAGGGGTCTCCAACTATGGCTACACCTTC.